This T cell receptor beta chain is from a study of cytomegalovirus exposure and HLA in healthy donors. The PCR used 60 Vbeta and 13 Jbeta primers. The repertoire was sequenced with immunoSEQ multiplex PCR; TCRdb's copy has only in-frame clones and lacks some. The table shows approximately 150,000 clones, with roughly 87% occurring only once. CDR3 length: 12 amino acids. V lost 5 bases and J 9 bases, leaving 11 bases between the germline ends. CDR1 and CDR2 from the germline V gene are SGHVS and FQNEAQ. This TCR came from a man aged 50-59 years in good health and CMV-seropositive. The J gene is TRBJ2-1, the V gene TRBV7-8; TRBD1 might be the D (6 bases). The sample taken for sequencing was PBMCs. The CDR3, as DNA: TGTGCCAGCAGCCCTTTGGGGGCTGAGCAGTTCTTC. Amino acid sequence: CASSPLGAEQFF.